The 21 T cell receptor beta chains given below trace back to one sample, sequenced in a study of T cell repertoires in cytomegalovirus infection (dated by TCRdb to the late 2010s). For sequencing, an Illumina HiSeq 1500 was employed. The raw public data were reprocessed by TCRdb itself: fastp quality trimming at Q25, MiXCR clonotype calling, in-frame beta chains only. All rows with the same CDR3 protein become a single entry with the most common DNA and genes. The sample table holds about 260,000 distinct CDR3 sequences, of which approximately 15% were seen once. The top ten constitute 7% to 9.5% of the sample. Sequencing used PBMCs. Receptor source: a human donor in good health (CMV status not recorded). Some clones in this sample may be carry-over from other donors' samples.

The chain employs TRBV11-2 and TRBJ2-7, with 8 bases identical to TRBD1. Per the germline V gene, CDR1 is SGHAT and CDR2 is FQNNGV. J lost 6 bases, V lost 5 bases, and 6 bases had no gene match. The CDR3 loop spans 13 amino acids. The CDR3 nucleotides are TGTGCCAGCAGCACCAGACAGGGGTCCGAGCAGTACTTC. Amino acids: CASSTRQGSEQYF.

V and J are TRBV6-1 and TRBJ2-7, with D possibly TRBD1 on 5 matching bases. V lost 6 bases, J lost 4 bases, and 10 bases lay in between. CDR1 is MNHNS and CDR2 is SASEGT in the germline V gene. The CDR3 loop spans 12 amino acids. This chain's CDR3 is CASSEQEYEQYF. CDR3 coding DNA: TGTGCCAGCAGCGAACAGGAATACGAGCAGTACTTC.

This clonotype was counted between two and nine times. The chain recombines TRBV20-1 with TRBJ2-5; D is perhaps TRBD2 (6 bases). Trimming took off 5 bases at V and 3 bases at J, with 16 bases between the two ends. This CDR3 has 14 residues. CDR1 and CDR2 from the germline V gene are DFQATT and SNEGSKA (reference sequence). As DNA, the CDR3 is TGCAGTGCTCTCACCCAGCGGGTGAAAGAGACCCAGTACTTC. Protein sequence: CSALTQRVKETQYF.

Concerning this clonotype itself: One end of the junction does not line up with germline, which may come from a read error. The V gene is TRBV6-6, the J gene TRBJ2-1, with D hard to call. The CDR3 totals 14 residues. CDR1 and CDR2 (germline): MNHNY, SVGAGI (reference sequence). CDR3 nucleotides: TGTGCCAGCAGCTACTCGAACAGTTACAATGAGCAGTTCTTC. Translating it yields CASSYSNSYNEQFF.

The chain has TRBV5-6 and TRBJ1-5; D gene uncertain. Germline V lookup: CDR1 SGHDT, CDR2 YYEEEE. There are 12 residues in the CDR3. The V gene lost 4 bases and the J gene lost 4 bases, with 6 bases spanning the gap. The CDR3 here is CASSALNQPQHF. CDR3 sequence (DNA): TGTGCCAGCAGCGCACTAAATCAGCCCCAGCATTTT.

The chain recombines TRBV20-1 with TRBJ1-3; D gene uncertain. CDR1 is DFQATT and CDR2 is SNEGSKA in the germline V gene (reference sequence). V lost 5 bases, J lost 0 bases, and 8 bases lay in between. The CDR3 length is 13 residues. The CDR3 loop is CSAGVISGNTIYF. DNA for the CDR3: TGCAGTGCTGGCGTAATCTCTGGAAACACCATATATTTT.

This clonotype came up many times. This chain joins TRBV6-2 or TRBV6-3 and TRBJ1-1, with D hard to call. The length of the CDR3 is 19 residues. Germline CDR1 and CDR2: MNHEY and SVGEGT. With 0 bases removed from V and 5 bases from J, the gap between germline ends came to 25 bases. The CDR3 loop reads CASSYSPMSPALSRTEAFF. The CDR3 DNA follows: TGTGCCAGCAGTTACTCTCCCATGAGTCCTGCCCTATCAAGGACTGAAGCTTTCTTT.

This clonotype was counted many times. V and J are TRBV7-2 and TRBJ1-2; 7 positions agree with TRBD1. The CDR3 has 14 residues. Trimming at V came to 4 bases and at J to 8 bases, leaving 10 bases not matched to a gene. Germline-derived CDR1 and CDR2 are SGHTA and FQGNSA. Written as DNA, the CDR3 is TGTGCCAGCAGCTCGCAGGGGGGGGCAGGAGGCTACACCTTC. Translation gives CASSSQGGAGGYTF.

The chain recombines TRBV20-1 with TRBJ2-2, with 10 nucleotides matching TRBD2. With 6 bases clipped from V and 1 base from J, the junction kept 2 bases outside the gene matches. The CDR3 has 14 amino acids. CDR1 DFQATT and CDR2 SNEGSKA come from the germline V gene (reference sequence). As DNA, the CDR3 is TGCAGTGCCAGACTAGCGGGGAACACCGGGGAGCTGTTTTTT. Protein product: CSARLAGNTGELFF.

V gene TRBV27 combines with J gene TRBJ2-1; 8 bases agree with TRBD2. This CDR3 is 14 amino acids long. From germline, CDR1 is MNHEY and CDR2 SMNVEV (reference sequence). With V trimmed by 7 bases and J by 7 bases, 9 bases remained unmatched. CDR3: CASKRAGGHNEQFF. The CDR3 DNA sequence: TGTGCCAGCAAGCGCGCGGGAGGACATAATGAGCAGTTCTTC.

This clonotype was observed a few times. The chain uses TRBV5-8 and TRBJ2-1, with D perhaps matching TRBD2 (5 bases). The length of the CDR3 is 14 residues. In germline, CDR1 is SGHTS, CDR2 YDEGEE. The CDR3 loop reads CASAGTRPYNEQFF. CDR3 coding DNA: TGTGCGAGCGCGGGCACACGCCCCTACAATGAGCAGTTCTTC.

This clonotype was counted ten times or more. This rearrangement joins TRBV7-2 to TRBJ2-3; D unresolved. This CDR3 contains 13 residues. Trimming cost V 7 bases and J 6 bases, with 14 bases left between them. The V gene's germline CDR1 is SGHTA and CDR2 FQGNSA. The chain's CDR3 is CASTRAVADTQYF. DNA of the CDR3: TGTGCCAGCACCCGGGCGGTCGCGGATACGCAGTATTTT.

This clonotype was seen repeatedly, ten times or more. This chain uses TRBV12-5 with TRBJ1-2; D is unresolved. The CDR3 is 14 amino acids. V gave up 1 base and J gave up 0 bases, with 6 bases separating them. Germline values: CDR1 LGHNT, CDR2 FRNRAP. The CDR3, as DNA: TGTGCTAGTGGTTTGGAGGGAGCTAACTATGGCTACACCTTC. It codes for CASGLEGANYGYTF.

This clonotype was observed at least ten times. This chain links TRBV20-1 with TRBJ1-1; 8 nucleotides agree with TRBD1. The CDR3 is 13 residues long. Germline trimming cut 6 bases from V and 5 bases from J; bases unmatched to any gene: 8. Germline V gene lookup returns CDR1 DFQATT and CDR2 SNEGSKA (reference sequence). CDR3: CSAQTGVVTEAFF. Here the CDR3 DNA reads TGCAGTGCCCAGACAGGGGTAGTTACTGAAGCTTTCTTT.

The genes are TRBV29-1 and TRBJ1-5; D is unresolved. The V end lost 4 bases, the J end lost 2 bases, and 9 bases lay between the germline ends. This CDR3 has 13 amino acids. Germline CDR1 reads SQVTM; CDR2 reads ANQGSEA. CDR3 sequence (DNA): TGCAGCGTTGGAGGGTCGGGCAATCAGCCCCAGCATTTT. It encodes CSVGGSGNQPQHF.

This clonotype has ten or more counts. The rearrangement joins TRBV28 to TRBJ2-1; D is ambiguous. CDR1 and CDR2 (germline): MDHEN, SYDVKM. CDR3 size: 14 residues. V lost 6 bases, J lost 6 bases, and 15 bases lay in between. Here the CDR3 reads CASSKIPSTNEQFF. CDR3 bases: TGTGCCAGCAGCAAAATCCCTAGTACCAATGAGCAGTTCTTC.

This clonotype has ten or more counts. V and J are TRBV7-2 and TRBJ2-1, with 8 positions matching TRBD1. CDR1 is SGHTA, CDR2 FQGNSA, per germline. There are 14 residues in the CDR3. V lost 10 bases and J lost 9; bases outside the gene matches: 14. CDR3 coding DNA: TGTGCCAACCCAACCGGGACAGGACCCACTGAGCAGTTCTTC. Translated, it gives CANPTGTGPTEQFF.

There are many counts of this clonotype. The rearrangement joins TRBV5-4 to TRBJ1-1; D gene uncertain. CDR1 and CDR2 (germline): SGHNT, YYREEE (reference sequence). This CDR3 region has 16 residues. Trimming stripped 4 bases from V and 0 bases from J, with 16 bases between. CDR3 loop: CASSRAGTSMNTEAFF. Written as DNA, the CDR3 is TGTGCCAGCAGCAGGGCGGGAACGTCCATGAACACTGAAGCTTTCTTT. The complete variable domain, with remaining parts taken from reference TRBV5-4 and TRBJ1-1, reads ETGVTQSPTHLIKTRGQQVTLRCSSQSGHNTVSWYQQALGQGPQFIFQYYREEENGRGNFPPRFSGLQFPNYSSELNVNALELDDSALYLCASSRAGTSMNTEAFFGQGTRLTVV.

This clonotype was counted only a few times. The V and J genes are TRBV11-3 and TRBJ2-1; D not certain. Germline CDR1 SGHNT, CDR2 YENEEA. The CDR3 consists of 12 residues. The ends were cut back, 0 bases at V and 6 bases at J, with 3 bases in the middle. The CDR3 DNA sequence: TGTGCCAGCAGCTTAGATCCCAATGAGCAGTTCTTC. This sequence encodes CASSLDPNEQFF.

The DNA of the CDR3 is TGTGCCAGCAGTTACAGTAGACAGGGGGCTCGCGCTTTCTTT. As protein: CASSYSRQGARAFF. J is TRBJ1-1 and V is TRBV6-5; TRBD1 matches at 10 bases. This CDR3 has 14 amino acids. V was pared by 2 bases and J by 11 bases, with 8 bases of the junction left unmatched. CDR1 and CDR2 from the germline V gene are MNHEY and SVGAGI.

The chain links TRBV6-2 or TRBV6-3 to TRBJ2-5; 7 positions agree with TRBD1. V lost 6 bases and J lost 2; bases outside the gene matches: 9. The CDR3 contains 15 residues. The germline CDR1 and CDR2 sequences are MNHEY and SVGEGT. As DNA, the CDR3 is TGTGCCAGCAGGAGACCCTGGGACAGTCAAGAGACCCAGTACTTC. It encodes CASRRPWDSQETQYF.